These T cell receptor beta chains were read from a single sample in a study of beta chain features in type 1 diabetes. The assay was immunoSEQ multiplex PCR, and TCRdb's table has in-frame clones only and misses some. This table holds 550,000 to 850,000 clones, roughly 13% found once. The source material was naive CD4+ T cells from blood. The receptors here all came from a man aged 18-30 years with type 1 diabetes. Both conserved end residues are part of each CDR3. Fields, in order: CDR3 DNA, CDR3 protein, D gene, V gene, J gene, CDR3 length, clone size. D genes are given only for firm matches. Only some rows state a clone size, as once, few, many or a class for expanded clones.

TGTGCCGCCTCCTCCCGCGACAGCCAGGAGACCCAGTACTTC	CAASSRDSQETQYF	NA	TRBV10-3	TRBJ2-5	14	few
TGTGCCAGCAGCGGACAGGGGGCTGGAACTGAAGCTTTCTTT	CASSGQGAGTEAFF	TRBD1	TRBV11-2	TRBJ1-1	14	few
TGCGCCAGCAGCTTGGGAGGGGACACCTACTTC	CASSLGGDTYF	NA	TRBV5-1	TRBJ2-5	11	NA
TGTGCCTGGAGAAGCCAGGGGGACACTGAAGCTTTCTTT	CAWRSQGDTEAFF	TRBD1	TRBV30	TRBJ1-1	13	NA
TGTGCCATCAGTGAGTCGACCGAGTATGGCTACACCTTC	CAISESTEYGYTF	NA	TRBV10-3	TRBJ1-2	13	NA
TGTGCCAGCAAGGAACCGGGACTAGCCTACAATGAGCAGTTCTTC	CASKEPGLAYNEQFF	TRBD2	TRBV7-9	TRBJ2-1	15	few
TGCAGCGTTGGCCGGTCCTCCTACGAGCAGTACTTC	CSVGRSSYEQYF	NA	TRBV29-1	TRBJ2-7	12	few
TGTGCCAGCAGCTTAAAGGGCCTAAATGAAAAACTGTTTTTT	CASSLKGLNEKLFF	NA	TRBV7-9	TRBJ1-4	14	NA
TGTGCCTGGAGTGTATACCTTAGGCCCTCCGGGAACGAGCAGTACTTC	CAWSVYLRPSGNEQYF	NA	TRBV30	TRBJ2-7	16	NA
TGTGCCAGCAGCTTAGCCCTCACAGGGCCCGACGAGCAGTACTTC	CASSLALTGPDEQYF	NA	TRBV7-9	TRBJ2-7	15	NA
TGCAGCGTTGAAAGCAGGACGCTCTCTGGAAACACCATATATTTT	CSVESRTLSGNTIYF	NA	TRBV29-1	TRBJ1-3	15	NA
TGCAGCGTTGCCGGGACAGCAGACTACGAGCAGTACTTC	CSVAGTADYEQYF	TRBD1	TRBV29-1	TRBJ2-7	13	few
TGTGCCAGCAGCTTTCTTTCCTACGAGCAGTACTTC	CASSFLSYEQYF	NA	TRBV7-2	TRBJ2-7	12	few
TGTGCCAGCAGGGGCGGACAGGCCATTTCTGAAGCTTTCTTT	CASRGGQAISEAFF	TRBD1	TRBV28	TRBJ1-1	14	few
TGCGCCAGCAGCCAGACAGGCGGAAATTCACCCCTCCACTTT	CASSQTGGNSPLHF	NA	TRBV5-1	TRBJ1-6	14	few
TGTGCCAGCAAACTAGCGGTTTACAATGAGCAGTTCTTC	CASKLAVYNEQFF	TRBD2	TRBV2	TRBJ2-1	13	NA
TGTGCCAGCTCACCACCGGGACAGGGAGTAAATGGCTACACCTTC	CASSPPGQGVNGYTF	TRBD1	TRBV18	TRBJ1-2	15	NA
TGCGCCAGCAGCTCTACCGTTATTACACCTCTAACGGGGGGATCCTACAATGAGCAGTTCTTC	CASSSTVITPLTGGSYNEQFF	TRBD2	TRBV5-1	TRBJ2-1	21	NA
TGTGCCAGCAGTGAACCTCAGGACGGTAACAATGAGCAGTTCTTC	CASSEPQDGNNEQFF	NA	TRBV25-1	TRBJ2-1	15	NA
TGTGCCAGCAGCGCAGATGGACAGGGGAATTCACCCCTCCACTTT	CASSADGQGNSPLHF	TRBD1	TRBV7-9	TRBJ1-6	15	NA
TGTGCCAGCAGCCTCCACAGGAGCTCCTACAATGAGCAGTTCTTC	CASSLHRSSYNEQFF	NA	TRBV13	TRBJ2-1	15	few
TGTGCCAGCACCTTCGAGGGCACAGATACGCAGTATTTT	CASTFEGTDTQYF	NA	TRBV5-6	TRBJ2-3	13	NA
TGCAGCGTTGCCGGCAGAATGAACACTGAAGCTTTCTTT	CSVAGRMNTEAFF	NA	TRBV29-1	TRBJ1-1	13	few
TGCGCCAGCAGCCCGCAAGAGGGAACTAATGAAAAACTGTTTTTT	CASSPQEGTNEKLFF	NA	TRBV4-1	TRBJ1-4	15	few
TGTGCCAGTCCGACAGCCAGGGACACTGAAGCTTTCTTT	CASPTARDTEAFF	NA	TRBV6-1	TRBJ1-1	13	NA
TGCGCCAGCAGCTTAACATCCGGGACGGACGGCGAGCAGTACTTC	CASSLTSGTDGEQYF	NA	TRBV5-1	TRBJ2-7	15	few
TGTGCCAGCTCACGAGAGGGCTCCTATAATTCACCCCTCCACTTT	CASSREGSYNSPLHF	NA	TRBV18	TRBJ1-6	15	few
TGTGCCAGCAGGTTATACGAGCAGTACTTC	CASRLYEQYF	NA	TRBV21-1	TRBJ2-7	10	few
TGTGCCAGCAGCCCCCCGGGGGGAGGAATCGATGAGCAGTTCTTC	CASSPPGGGIDEQFF	TRBD2	TRBV7-6	TRBJ2-1	15	NA